The 31 T cell receptor beta chains below come from one sample, sequenced in a study of shared clonotypes between healthy human individuals. The table came from immunoSEQ multiplex PCR; TCRdb's copy has only in-frame clones and leaves some out. The profile shows some 2.3 million clones, approximately 95% of them singletons. The sample was naive CD4+ T cells from PBMCs. This sample's subset: CD45RA+ positively selected. The receptor source for this set is a man aged 18 to 35 in good health. Some clones in this sample may be carry-over from other donors' samples.

The V and J genes are TRBV30 and TRBJ1-6, with D hard to call. V dropped 0 bases and J dropped 7 bases, with 16 bases sitting between them. This CDR3 has 16 amino acids. Germline-derived CDR1 and CDR2 are GTSNPN and SVGIG (reference sequence). CDR3 loop: CAWSVLGRAGNSPLHF. Written as DNA, the CDR3 is TGTGCCTGGAGTGTATTGGGGAGGGCGGGCAATTCACCCCTCCACTTT. Full variable domain (rest looked up from reference TRBV30 and TRBJ1-6): SQTIHQWPATLVQPVGSPLSLECTVEGTSNPNLYWYRQAAGRGLQLLFYSVGIGQISSEVPQNLSASRPQDRQFILSSKKLLLSDSGFYLCAWSVLGRAGNSPLHFGNGTRLTVT.

The chain links TRBV7-2 to TRBJ1-2, with TRBD1 identical over 8 bases. J lost 8 bases, V lost 5 bases, and 4 bases had no gene match. CDR1 and CDR2 from the germline V gene are SGHTA and FQGNSA. This CDR3 spans 12 amino acids. The CDR3 is CASSVRQGGYTF. DNA for the CDR3: TGTGCCAGCAGCGTGCGACAGGGGGGCTACACCTTC.

This chain links TRBV5-1 with TRBJ2-1; 9 positions agree with TRBD2. CDR3 size: 15 residues. The germline V gene encodes CDR1 SGHRS and CDR2 YFSETQ. With V trimmed by 2 bases and J by 5 bases, 5 bases remained unmatched. The CDR3 reads CASSFLAGSDNEQFF. CDR3 bases: TGCGCCAGCAGCTTCCTAGCGGGAAGCGACAATGAGCAGTTCTTC.

This chain links TRBV25-1 with TRBJ2-3; no clear D. Between the trimmed V and J ends, which lost 0 bases and 4 bases, there was a span of 17 bases. This CDR3 region has 17 residues. Germline V gene data show CDR1 as MGHDK and CDR2 as SYGVNS. This CDR3 is CASSEYIGGASADTQYF. The CDR3 DNA sequence: TGTGCCAGCAGTGAATATATCGGCGGAGCCTCCGCAGATACGCAGTATTTT.

The chain is built from TRBV7-2 and TRBJ2-1; no clear D. Per germline, CDR1 SGHTA and CDR2 FQGNSA. This CDR3 is built from 14 residues. Between the trimmed V and J ends, which lost 5 bases and 7 bases, there was a span of 15 bases. The CDR3 loop reads CASSPRPGRNEQFF. The CDR3 DNA reads as TGTGCCAGCAGCCCCCGGCCCGGACGAAATGAGCAGTTCTTC.

V and J are TRBV27 and TRBJ1-4; 7 bases fit TRBD1. This CDR3 is 14 amino acids long. The germline V gene has CDR1 MNHEY and CDR2 SMNVEV (reference sequence). V gave up 6 bases and J gave up 8 bases; unmatched junction bases: 9. The CDR3 spells CASRARDSLEKLFF. The CDR3 DNA reads as TGTGCCAGCAGAGCGCGGGACAGCCTGGAAAAACTGTTTTTT.

V usage is TRBV7-2 and J usage is TRBJ1-1, with 7 bases matching TRBD1. V shed 2 bases and J 1 base; nucleotides not matched to a gene: 10. CDR1 and CDR2 from the germline V gene are SGHTA and FQGNSA. The CDR3 sequence is 17 residues long. The CDR3 DNA reads TGTGCCAGCAGCTTATTCCGGGACAGCGCATCGAACACTGAAGCTTTCTTT. It is translated as CASSLFRDSASNTEAFF.

The chain has TRBV19 and TRBJ2-7; D possibly uses TRBD1 or TRBD2 (5 bases each). The CDR3 is 13 residues long. V dropped 4 bases and J dropped 5 bases, with 12 bases sitting between them. Germline CDR1 is LNHDA and CDR2 is SQIVND (reference sequence). This chain's CDR3 is CASSNRGRNEQYF. DNA of the CDR3: TGTGCCAGTAGTAACCGGGGCAGGAACGAGCAGTACTTC.

This chain uses TRBV27 with TRBJ1-2, with TRBD1 as a possible D gene (5 bases). Germline V gene data show CDR1 as MNHEY and CDR2 as SMNVEV (reference sequence). The V gene lost 6 bases and the J gene lost 0 bases, with 14 bases spanning the gap. The CDR3 has 15 amino acids. The CDR3 bases are TGTGCCAGCAGAAGACCAGGGACTACTAACTATGGCTACACCTTC. Its protein is CASRRPGTTNYGYTF.

The genes are TRBV5-1 and TRBJ2-7, with D possibly being TRBD1 (6 bases). The V end was cut by 1 base, the J end by 5 bases, with 10 bases between. In germline, CDR1 is SGHRS, CDR2 YFSETQ. This CDR3 region has 13 residues. The CDR3 DNA is TGCGCCAGCAGCTTGCGGGCAGGGGACGAGCAGTACTTC. Translated: CASSLRAGDEQYF.

The chain joins TRBV7-2 to TRBJ1-2; 8 bases align to TRBD1. The V and J ends lost 2 bases and 7 bases, in that order; junction bases with no gene match: 12. The CDR3 is 16 amino acids. In germline, CDR1 is SGHTA, CDR2 FQGNSA. The CDR3 coding sequence is TGTGCCAGCAGCTTATACAACGGACAGGGAAAGAGTGGCTACACCTTC. Translated, it gives CASSLYNGQGKSGYTF.

This clone was detected a few times. The chain couples TRBV6-1 to TRBJ2-1; a possible D gene is TRBD1 (7 bases). Looked up from germline, CDR1 is MNHNS and CDR2 is SASEGT. This CDR3 is 15 amino acids long. V lost 7 bases, J lost 9 bases, and 22 bases lay in between. The CDR3 sequence: CASIRTLAQGGEQFF. The CDR3 DNA reads TGTGCCAGCATCCGTACCCTAGCGCAGGGGGGTGAGCAGTTCTTC.

The CDR3 reads CASSREGHDSYEQYF. CDR3 sequence (DNA): TGCGCCAGCAGTCGGGAGGGACACGACTCCTACGAGCAGTACTTC. The genes are TRBV23-1 and TRBJ2-7, with D perhaps TRBD2 (7 bases). TRBV23-1 is filed as an ORF, its function uncertain. V was clipped by 4 bases and J by 0 bases, with 13 bases between them. CDR3 length equals 15 residues.

The chain couples TRBV7-2 to TRBJ1-2, with no clear D. The germline V and J ends were trimmed by 3 bases and 9 bases, with 20 bases remaining between them. CDR1 is SGHTA, CDR2 FQGNSA, per germline. There are 15 residues in the CDR3. This CDR3 reads CASSFWPSPASRYTF. CDR3 coding DNA: TGTGCCAGCAGCTTTTGGCCCTCGCCGGCTAGTCGCTACACCTTC.

The genes are TRBV4-2 and TRBJ2-7; perhaps D is TRBD1 or TRBD2 (5 bases each). Germline CDR1 and CDR2: LGHNA and YNFKEQ. Trimming removed 3 bases at V and 2 bases at J, with 14 bases between. The length of the CDR3 is 15 residues. CDR3 amino acids: CASSHGRGAAYEQYF. The CDR3 DNA is TGTGCCAGCAGCCATGGGAGAGGGGCAGCCTACGAGCAGTACTTC.

This chain links TRBV6-1 with TRBJ1-1; D is unresolved. The germline V and J ends were trimmed by 6 bases and 4 bases, with 12 bases remaining between them. There are 13 residues in the CDR3. Germline CDR1 reads MNHNS; CDR2 reads SASEGT. CDR3 nucleotide sequence: TGTGCCAGCAGGCTCGACGGTATCACTGAAGCTTTCTTT. As protein: CASRLDGITEAFF.

Of note for this clone: The same CDR3 can be traced to other DNA sequences in this sample. The gene calls are TRBV6-6 and TRBJ2-7, with 10 nucleotides matching TRBD2. The CDR3 is made up of 13 amino acids. V was pared by 6 bases and J by 6 bases, with 5 bases of the junction left unmatched. CDR1 and CDR2 (germline): MNHNY, SVGAGI (reference sequence). The CDR3 loop reads CASSQGLAREQYF. The CDR3 DNA reads as TGTGCCAGCAGCCAGGGACTAGCGCGCGAGCAGTACTTC.

This clone was picked up one time. The gene calls are TRBV7-2 and TRBJ2-2, with D unclear. Deletions cut 5 bases from V and 8 bases from J, with 12 bases between. The V gene's germline CDR1 is SGHTA and CDR2 FQGNSA. There are 13 residues in the CDR3. CDR3 sequence: CASSRRSAGELFF. CDR3 DNA sequence: TGTGCCAGCAGCAGGAGAAGTGCGGGGGAGCTGTTTTTT.

V is TRBV25-1 and J is TRBJ1-1; D not certain. The CDR3 loop spans 13 amino acids. Germline CDR1 is MGHDK and CDR2 is SYGVNS. Trimming pared 3 bases from V and 1 base from J, leaving 6 bases between. The chain's CDR3 is CASSDMGNTEAFF. The CDR3 DNA sequence: TGTGCCAGCAGTGACATGGGGAACACTGAAGCTTTCTTT.

As concerns this clone: The same CDR3 can be traced to other DNA sequences in this sample. The chain has TRBV7-2 and TRBJ2-5; D remains unclear. The germline V and J ends were trimmed by 3 bases and 5 bases, with 10 bases remaining between them. CDR1 and CDR2 from the germline V gene are SGHTA and FQGNSA. This CDR3 region has 13 residues. In nucleotides, the CDR3 is TGTGCCAGCAGCTTCGGGCTCGGCGAGACCCAGTACTTC. Its translation: CASSFGLGETQYF.

V and J are TRBV9 and TRBJ2-7, with D possibly TRBD2 on 5 matching bases. CDR1 SGDLS and CDR2 YYNGEE come from the germline V gene. The CDR3 loop spans 15 amino acids. V shed 4 bases and J shed 5 bases, with 19 bases lying between them. The CDR3 bases are TGTGCCAGCAGCCCCCGGCGAGGGAGTTCCCACGAGCAGTACTTC. Its protein product is CASSPRRGSSHEQYF. Supplemented by reference TRBV9 and TRBJ2-7, the full variable domain reads DSGVTQTPKHLITATGQRVTLRCSPRSGDLSVYWYQQSLDQGLQFLIQYYNGEERAKGNILERFSAQQFPDLHSELNLSSLELGDSALYFCASSPRRGSSHEQYFGPGTRLTVT.

V usage is TRBV19 and J usage is TRBJ1-1; D uncertain. The CDR3 sequence is 14 residues long. Germline V CDR1 and CDR2: LNHDA, SQIVND (reference sequence). Between the trimmed V and J ends, which lost 9 bases and 6 bases, there was a span of 20 bases. Here the CDR3 reads CASRRTGMIPEAFF. CDR3 coding DNA: TGTGCCAGCCGTAGAACGGGAATGATCCCTGAAGCTTTCTTT.

This chain joins TRBV9 and TRBJ2-5; TRBD1 matches at 8 bases. Germline lookup yields CDR1 SGDLS and CDR2 YYNGEE. The CDR3 has 15 amino acids. The V gene end was trimmed by 1 base and the J gene end by 2 bases; junction bases not matched to a gene: 4. The CDR3 spells CASSVTRQGQETQYF. The CDR3 DNA follows: TGTGCCAGCAGCGTAACCAGACAGGGGCAAGAGACCCAGTACTTC.

This chain connects TRBV10-1 to TRBJ1-5; D unresolved. Between the trimmed V and J ends, which lost 11 bases and 1 base, there was a span of 6 bases. This CDR3 is 11 amino acids long. Germline CDR1 and CDR2: WNHNN and SYGVQD (reference sequence). This CDR3 reads CAPRSNQPQHF. In DNA form, the CDR3 reads TGCGCCCCCCGGAGCAATCAGCCCCAGCATTTT.

The CDR3 DNA follows: TGTGCCAGTCCGTCGGATACGCAGTATTTT. Translating gives CASPSDTQYF. V is TRBV19 and J is TRBJ2-3, with no clear D. CDR3 size: 10 residues. Trimming cost V 8 bases and J 6 bases, with 6 bases left between them. CDR1 and CDR2 from the germline V gene are LNHDA and SQIVND (reference sequence).

The rearrangement links TRBV20-1 to TRBJ2-4, with D unclear. Germline V gene sequence: CDR1 DFQATT, CDR2 SNEGSKA (reference sequence). The V end was cut by 4 bases, the J end by 15 bases, with 13 bases between. The length of the CDR3 is 10 residues. The chain's CDR3 is CSATQLRLYF. The DNA of the CDR3 is TGCAGTGCTACCCAGCTCAGGCTGTACTTC.

V is TRBV5-1 and J is TRBJ1-1; tentative D call: TRBD1 (6 bases). The germline CDR1 and CDR2 sequences are SGHRS and YFSETQ. Trimming cost V 4 bases and J 1 base, with 14 bases left between them. This CDR3 has 15 residues. In DNA, the CDR3 is TGCGCCAGCAGCCTGGCCTCGGACAGGAACACTGAAGCTTTCTTT. Amino acids: CASSLASDRNTEAFF.

This chain joins TRBV7-6 and TRBJ2-2; 12 bases agree with TRBD2. Germline V gives CDR1 SGHVS, CDR2 FNYEAQ. J gave up 0 bases and V 6 bases, and 5 bases lay outside the gene matches. There are 17 residues in the CDR3. CDR3 sequence (DNA): TGTGCCAGCAGTTGGACTAGCGGGGAGTCGAACACCGGGGAGCTGTTTTTT. Amino acid sequence: CASSWTSGESNTGELFF.

This clone was counted a single time. The rearrangement uses TRBV6-6 and TRBJ1-3; a possible D gene is TRBD1 (6 bases). Germline V gene lookup returns CDR1 MNHNY and CDR2 SVGAGI (reference sequence). The CDR3 runs 16 residues. V shed 4 bases and J shed 2 bases, with 15 bases lying between them. The CDR3, as DNA: TGTGCCAGCAGTTCCCTACAACAGGGCGCTGGAAACACCATATATTTT. It encodes CASSSLQQGAGNTIYF.

V and J are TRBV6-5 and TRBJ2-5, with D tentatively TRBD1 (5 bases). The ends were cut back, 6 bases at V and 6 bases at J, with 17 bases in the middle. Germline V gene sequence: CDR1 MNHEY, CDR2 SVGAGI. The length of the CDR3 is 14 residues. The CDR3 DNA follows: TGTGCCAGCAGCCCCGCCAGGGTTTCGCAGACCCAGTACTTC. The encoded protein is CASSPARVSQTQYF.

To note about this clone: The same CDR3 can be traced to other DNA sequences in this sample. The CDR3 here is CASSVVGRAYNEQFF. The DNA for the CDR3 is TGTGCCAGCAGCGTAGTCGGGAGGGCCTACAATGAGCAGTTCTTC. This sequence joins TRBV9 and TRBJ2-1, with 8 nucleotides matching TRBD2. CDR1 is SGDLS and CDR2 is YYNGEE in the germline V gene. V lost 0 bases to trimming and J lost 2 bases; unmatched junction nucleotides: 1. The CDR3 has 15 amino acids.